This entry concerns a single T cell receptor (beta chain). Its cognate antigen has yet to be identified. Within one base of it there is no much larger clone, and no base qualities were kept. This sample was included in a study of blood T cell repertoires in COVID-19 (TCRdb year 2020). Some background on the complete study: Samples covering the acute and convalescent phases of COVID-19 were provided by collaborators in the United States, Italy and Spain. Where available, HLA class I and class II types were taken from metadata supplied by the sample provider and were not determined by assay-based typing. Deeply sampled blood TCRbeta repertoires from subjects exposed to, actively infected with, or recovered from COVID-19 were included in the dataset. Sample metadata almost always included a de-identified subject ID, COVID-19 status, age in years and sex. The samples were drawn from two sources: the first 160 participants of the ongoing ImmuneRACE study, and 1,000 to 1,500 subjects contributed by 6 global collaborators. A freely available public database, intended as a resource for researchers studying the immune response to SARS-CoV-2, is where the repertoires were released. The prospective study material was composed of cDNA or gDNA derived from T cells, B-cell-depleted T cells, or PBMCs. Overall results and qualifications from the work: The amount of clinical and demographic metadata varied by source and participant and was provided uncurated.

V and J are trimmed by 7 bases and 3 bases, and the gene matches miss 4 bases of the junction. For CDR1 and CDR2, the germline V gene lists SNHLY and FYNNEI. The CDR3 contains 13 residues, cysteine and phenylalanine counted. CDR3 DNA only is kept here, 39 bases in frame from base 1. The collaborating institutions used their own protocols to collect whole blood in K2EDTA tubes. For TCRbeta analysis, collaborators shipped samples in one of three forms: frozen whole blood, isolated PBMCs, or DNA extracted from either of those sample types. TCRbeta CDR3 regions were amplified from genomic DNA using the immunoSEQ Assay, a bias-controlled multiplex PCR. Per the authors' processing: The number of nucleated cells in each sample was estimated from the amplification of reference gene primers within the assay. To quantify the absolute abundance of each unique TCRbeta CDR3 rearrangement, sequence reads were collapsed and filtered. For each sample, productive Simpson clonality was calculated as the square root of Simpson's diversity index over productive rearrangements. TCRdb stores this immuneACCESS table with in-frame sequences only. Part of the clones is absent; in the studies checked, under half of the shortfall reflects unresolved V genes, and no reason is known for the rest. Clone size and V and J calls were adopted from that table, with D and trimming inferred from the DNA. The sample includes approximately 82,000 clones, with roughly 80% observed a single time. Under 45% of the sample lies in the top ten.

In this chain, TRBV2 is recombined with TRBJ2-7; 9 bases in between match TRBD1. The specimen sequenced was peripheral blood. The origin of this receptor is a woman aged 70-85 years with acute or convalescent COVID-19. The DNA sequence follows: TGTGCCAGCACCGGGACAGGGAACTACGAGCAGTACTTC. It translates as CASTGTGNYEQYF.